The 12 T cell receptor beta chains below come from one sample, sequenced in a study of CD8 T cells in Susac syndrome. With random hexamers, roughly 0.45 to 1 ug RNA was reverse transcribed. TCRdb processed the immunoSEQ multiplex PCR reads anew with MiXCR; each CDR3 protein has one entry. Of a few hundred thousand distinct CDR3 sequences listed, approximately 85% are singletons. Source material: CD8+ T cells from PBMCs. Receptor source: a human donor with multiple sclerosis.

V and J are TRBV14 and TRBJ2-1; tentative D call: TRBD2 (6 bases). This CDR3 has 20 residues. Trimming removed 4 bases from V and 0 bases from J, with 25 bases in between. Germline assignment: CDR1 SGHDN and CDR2 FVKESK. The CDR3 loop reads CASSPTTSSPPLSSYNEQFF. CDR3 in DNA: TGTGCCAGCAGCCCTACGACTAGTTCCCCCCCCCTTAGCTCCTACAATGAGCAGTTCTTC.

To note about this clonotype: The junction shows a germline mismatch at one end, possibly a read error. V and J are TRBV9 and TRBJ1-2; the D is unclear. From germline, CDR1 is SGDLS and CDR2 YYNGEE. The CDR3 totals 14 residues. CDR3 DNA: TGTGCCAGCGGCGTAGGTCGGGATTCCAATGGCTACACCTTC. Amino acid sequence: CASGVGRDSNGYTF.

The CDR3 DNA is TGTGCCAGCAGCGCGTTCGGAGGGCTAGCGGAGGATGGGGGCGTGCAGTACTTC. This translates into CASSAFGGLAEDGGVQYF. This rearrangement joins TRBV2 to TRBJ2-7, with D tentatively TRBD2 (7 bases). The CDR3 extends over 18 amino acids. V was clipped by 6 bases and J by 9 bases, with 33 bases between them. Looked up from germline, CDR1 is SNHLY and CDR2 is FYNNEI.

V is TRBV6-5 and J is TRBJ1-4; D gene unclear. Trimming removed 2 bases at V and 0 bases at J, with 13 bases between. CDR1 and CDR2 (germline): MNHEY, SVGAGI. The CDR3 has 17 amino acids. The CDR3 coding sequence is TGTGCCAGCAGTTACGGAGTTCCCTTTGCAACTAATGAAAAACTGTTTTTT. Protein sequence: CASSYGVPFATNEKLFF.

V and J are TRBV30 and TRBJ2-3; 9 bases map to TRBD1. From germline, CDR1 is GTSNPN and CDR2 SVGIG (reference sequence). Trimming took 0 bases from V and 1 from J; bases not matched to a gene: 5. The CDR3 totals 16 residues. The CDR3 loop reads CAWSVTGGTRTDTQYF. The CDR3 DNA reads as TGTGCCTGGAGTGTCACAGGGGGCACGCGCACAGATACGCAGTATTTT.

This sequence joins TRBV27 and TRBJ2-5, with TRBD1 as a possible D gene (6 bases). The CDR3 has 16 amino acids. Looked up from germline, CDR1 is MNHEY and CDR2 is SMNVEV (reference sequence). Trimming shortened V by 2 bases and J by 1 base, and 14 bases separated the two germline ends. The CDR3 loop reads CASSLDARGTQETQYF. CDR3 in DNA: TGTGCCAGCAGTTTAGACGCCAGGGGAACCCAAGAGACCCAGTACTTC.

The rearrangement joins TRBV28 to TRBJ2-1; tentative D call: TRBD1 (6 bases). Germline V lookup: CDR1 MDHEN, CDR2 SYDVKM. CDR3 length: 16 amino acids. Trimming pared 5 bases from V and 3 bases from J, leaving 17 bases between. CDR3 nucleotide sequence: TGTGCCAGCAGTCCCCCTCCCCCGGACAGCTACAATGAGCAGTTCTTC. It encodes CASSPPPPDSYNEQFF.

This chain uses TRBV27 with TRBJ2-1; D is perhaps TRBD1 (7 bases). CDR3 size: 15 residues. Per the germline V gene, CDR1 is MNHEY and CDR2 is SMNVEV (reference sequence). Trimming left V 6 bases short and J 4 bases short, with 16 bases between. The CDR3 loop reads CASSRGTVRYNEQFF. CDR3 coding DNA: TGTGCCAGCAGCCGGGGGACAGTTCGGTACAATGAGCAGTTCTTC.

The rearrangement joins TRBV27 to TRBJ2-1; TRBD2 matches at 11 bases. CDR1 MNHEY and CDR2 SMNVEV come from the germline V gene (reference sequence). J lost 10 bases, V lost 3 bases, and 11 bases had no gene match. CDR3 length: 16 amino acids. The CDR3 DNA follows: TGTGCCAGCAGTTTCCTCTTAGCGGGAGGGCCAGGAGAGCAGTTCTTC. Translated: CASSFLLAGGPGEQFF.

The CDR3 nucleotides are TGTGCCAGCATGATGTCAAACGAAAACACCGGGGAGCTGTTTTTT. Protein sequence: CASMMSNENTGELFF. The chain couples TRBV6-5 to TRBJ2-2; D gene uncertain. CDR1 is MNHEY, CDR2 SVGAGI, per germline. The CDR3 totals 15 residues. V was pared by 7 bases and J by 2 bases, with 14 bases between.

The chain carries TRBV6-5 and TRBJ1-2; D is perhaps TRBD1 (5 bases). Germline values: CDR1 MNHEY, CDR2 SVGAGI. V lost 6 bases to trimming and J lost 3 bases, with 8 bases between them. This CDR3 has 12 amino acids. This CDR3 is CASSRAHYGYTF. In DNA form, the CDR3 reads TGTGCCAGCAGCAGGGCGCACTATGGCTACACCTTC.

V gene TRBV6-1 combines with J gene TRBJ2-1; 10 positions match TRBD2. V shed 6 bases, J shed 8 bases, and the junction held 13 bases outside the gene matches. Germline CDR1 reads MNHNS; CDR2 reads SASEGT. The CDR3 is 16 residues long. The DNA for the CDR3 is TGTGCCAGCAGAGCCCGAGCGGGAGGGCCGGTCTATGAGCAGTTCTTC. This sequence encodes CASRARAGGPVYEQFF.